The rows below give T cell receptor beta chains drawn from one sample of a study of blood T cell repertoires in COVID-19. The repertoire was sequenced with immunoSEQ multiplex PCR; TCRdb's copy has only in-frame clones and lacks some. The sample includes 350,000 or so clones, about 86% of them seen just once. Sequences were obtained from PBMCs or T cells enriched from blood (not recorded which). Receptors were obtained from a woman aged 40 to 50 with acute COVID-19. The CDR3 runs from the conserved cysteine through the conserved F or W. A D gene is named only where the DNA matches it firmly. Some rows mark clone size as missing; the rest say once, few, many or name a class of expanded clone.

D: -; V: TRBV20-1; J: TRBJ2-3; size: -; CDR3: CSATVDTQYF; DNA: TGCAGTGCTACCGTCGATACGCAGTATTTT
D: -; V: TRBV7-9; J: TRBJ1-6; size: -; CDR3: CASSLQEGSPLHF; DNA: TGTGCCAGCAGCTTACAGGAAGGTTCACCCCTCCACTTT
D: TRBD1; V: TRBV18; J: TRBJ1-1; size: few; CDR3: CASSPGDRRLNTEAFF; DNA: TGTGCCAGCTCACCAGGGGACAGACGATTGAACACTGAAGCTTTCTTT
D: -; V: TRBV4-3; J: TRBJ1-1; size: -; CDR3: CASSQDWRENTEAFF; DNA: TGCGCCAGCAGCCAAGATTGGAGGGAGAACACTGAAGCTTTCTTT
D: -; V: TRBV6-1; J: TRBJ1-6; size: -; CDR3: CASSETRDGSPLHF; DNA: TGTGCCAGCAGTGAAACCAGGGATGGATCACCCCTCCACTTT
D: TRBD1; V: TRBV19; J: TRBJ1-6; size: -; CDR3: CATANRGLNSPLHF; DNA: TGTGCCACCGCGAACAGGGGGCTTAATTCACCCCTCCACTTT
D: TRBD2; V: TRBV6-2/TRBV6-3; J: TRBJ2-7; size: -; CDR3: CASSYSGRSSYEQYF; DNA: TGTGCCAGCAGTTACAGCGGGAGGAGCTCCTACGAGCAGTACTTC
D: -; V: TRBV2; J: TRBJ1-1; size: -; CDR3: CASSEETSGRGNTEAFF; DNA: TGTGCCAGCAGTGAAGAAACATCGGGCAGGGGGAACACTGAAGCTTTCTTT
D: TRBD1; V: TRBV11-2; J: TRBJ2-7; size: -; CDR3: CASSQAGTDTYEQYF; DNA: TGTGCCAGCAGCCAAGCCGGGACAGACACCTACGAGCAGTACTTC
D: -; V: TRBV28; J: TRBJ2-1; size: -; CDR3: CASSSDRTLAYNEQFF; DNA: TGTGCCAGCAGTTCCGACAGGACCCTAGCCTACAATGAGCAGTTCTTC
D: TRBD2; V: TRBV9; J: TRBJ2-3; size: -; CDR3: CASSVELASTDTQYF; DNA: TGTGCCAGCAGCGTAGAACTAGCGAGCACAGATACGCAGTATTTT
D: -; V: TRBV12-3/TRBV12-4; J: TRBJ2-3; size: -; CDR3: CASSLRSGGTQYF; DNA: TGTGCCAGCAGCCTTCGGTCTGGGGGGACGCAGTATTTT
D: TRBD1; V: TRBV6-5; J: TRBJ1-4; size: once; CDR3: CASSRQGVGEKLFF; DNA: TGTGCCAGCAGTCGACAGGGGGTAGGGGAAAAACTGTTTTTT
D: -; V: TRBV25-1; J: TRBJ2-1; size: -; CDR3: CASSEFSDEQFF; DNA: TGTGCCAGCAGTGAGTTTAGCGATGAGCAGTTCTTC
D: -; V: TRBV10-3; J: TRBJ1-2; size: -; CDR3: CAINSGGDYGYTF; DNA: TGTGCCATCAACTCGGGGGGGGATTATGGCTACACCTTC
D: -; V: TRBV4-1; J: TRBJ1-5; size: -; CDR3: CASSQAIMGGIPNQPQHF; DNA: TGCGCCAGCAGCCAAGCTATCATGGGGGGAATACCCAATCAGCCCCAGCATTTT
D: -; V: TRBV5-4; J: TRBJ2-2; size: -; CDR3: CASSGGGLNTGELFF; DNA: TGTGCCAGCAGCGGCGGGGGCTTGAACACCGGGGAGCTGTTTTTT
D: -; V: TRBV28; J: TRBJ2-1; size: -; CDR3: CASSLRRDEQFF; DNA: TGTGCCAGCAGTTTACGACGGGATGAGCAGTTCTTC
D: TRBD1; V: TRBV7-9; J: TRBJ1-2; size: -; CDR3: CASSPPGQLRGYGYTF; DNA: TGTGCCAGCAGCCCCCCGGGACAGCTTAGGGGCTATGGCTACACCTTC
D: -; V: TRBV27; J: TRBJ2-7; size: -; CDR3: CASSFTGQAYEQYF; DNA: TGTGCCAGCAGTTTTACGGGACAAGCCTACGAGCAGTACTTC
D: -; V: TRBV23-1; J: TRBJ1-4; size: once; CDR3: CASSQISEGPTNEKLFF; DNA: TGCGCCAGCAGTCAAATTTCGGAGGGGCCAACTAATGAAAAACTGTTTTTT
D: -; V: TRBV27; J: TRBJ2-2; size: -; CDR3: CASIFHREGGELFF; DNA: TGTGCCAGCATTTTCCACAGGGAAGGCGGGGAGCTGTTTTTT
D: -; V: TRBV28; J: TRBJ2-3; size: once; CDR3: CASSFGGSRDTQYF; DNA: TGTGCCAGCAGTTTTGGGGGGTCGAGAGATACGCAGTATTTT
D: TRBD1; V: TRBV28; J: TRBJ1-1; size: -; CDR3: CATKQGGNTEAFF; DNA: TGTGCCACGAAACAGGGGGGGAACACTGAAGCTTTCTTT
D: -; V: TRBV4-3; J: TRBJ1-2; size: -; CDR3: CASSQTRVASLLYGYTF; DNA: TGCGCCAGCAGCCAAACCAGGGTGGCAAGTTTACTCTATGGCTACACCTTC
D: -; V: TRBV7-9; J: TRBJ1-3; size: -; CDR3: CASSQTAGAGNTIYF; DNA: TGTGCCAGCAGCCAGACAGCCGGCGCGGGAAACACCATATATTTT
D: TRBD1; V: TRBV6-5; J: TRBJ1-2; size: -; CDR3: CASSPDRVGYTF; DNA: TGTGCCAGCAGCCCCGACAGGGTGGGCTACACCTTC
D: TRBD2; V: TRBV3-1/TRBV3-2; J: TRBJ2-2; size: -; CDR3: CASSHRTSGGESANTGELFF; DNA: TGTGCCAGCAGCCACAGGACTAGCGGGGGGGAATCCGCGAACACCGGGGAGCTGTTTTTT
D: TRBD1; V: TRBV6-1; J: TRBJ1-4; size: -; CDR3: CASSEFAGGREKLFF; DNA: TGTGCCAGCAGTGAATTTGCAGGGGGCCGGGAAAAACTGTTTTTT
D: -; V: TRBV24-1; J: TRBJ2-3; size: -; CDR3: CATSDLPRGASTDTQYF; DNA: TGTGCCACCAGTGATTTGCCGAGAGGCGCTAGCACAGATACGCAGTATTTT
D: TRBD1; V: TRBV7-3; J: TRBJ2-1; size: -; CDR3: CASSDRERTGGGEQFF; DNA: TGTGCCAGCAGCGACCGGGAGAGGACAGGGGGAGGCGAGCAGTTCTTC
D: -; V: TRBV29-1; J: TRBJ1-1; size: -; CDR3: CSVLHKRNTEAFF; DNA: TGCAGCGTCTTACATAAGCGGAACACTGAAGCTTTCTTT
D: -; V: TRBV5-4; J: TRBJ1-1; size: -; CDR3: CASSTENRVNTEAFF; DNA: TGTGCCAGCAGCACCGAAAACAGGGTGAACACTGAAGCTTTCTTT
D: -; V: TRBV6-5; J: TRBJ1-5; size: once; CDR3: CASSRQKEQPQHF; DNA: TGTGCCAGCAGTCGACAGAAAGAGCAGCCCCAGCATTTT
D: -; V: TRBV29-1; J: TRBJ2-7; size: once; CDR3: CSVEATTGILSYEQYF; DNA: TGCAGCGTTGAAGCGACTACCGGGATACTCTCCTACGAGCAGTACTTC
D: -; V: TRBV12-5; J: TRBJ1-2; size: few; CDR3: CASGSDRIHGYTF; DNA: TGTGCTAGTGGTTCCGACAGGATCCATGGCTACACCTTC
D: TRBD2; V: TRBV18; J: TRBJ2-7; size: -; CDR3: CASSLSPGLAGVEQYF; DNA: TGTGCCAGCTCACTCTCCCCTGGACTAGCGGGAGTCGAGCAGTACTTC
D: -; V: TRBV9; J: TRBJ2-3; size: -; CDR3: CASSVGALGTDTQYF; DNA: TGTGCCAGCAGCGTGGGGGCCCTGGGCACAGATACGCAGTATTTT
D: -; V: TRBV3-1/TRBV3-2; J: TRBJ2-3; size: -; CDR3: CASSQEGPDTQYF; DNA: TGTGCCAGCAGCCAAGAGGGCCCAGATACGCAGTATTTT
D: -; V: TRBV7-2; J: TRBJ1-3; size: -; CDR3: CASSFYYHRASGNTIYF; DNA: TGTGCCAGCAGCTTTTATTATCACAGGGCCTCTGGAAACACCATATATTTT
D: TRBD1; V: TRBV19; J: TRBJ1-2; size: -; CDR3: CASSTSGTENYGYTF; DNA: TGTGCCAGTAGTACTTCCGGGACAGAAAACTATGGCTACACCTTC
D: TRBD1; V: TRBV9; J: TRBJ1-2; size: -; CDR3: CASSPDRGSVYGYTF; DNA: TGTGCCAGCAGCCCCGACAGGGGATCAGTCTATGGCTACACCTTC
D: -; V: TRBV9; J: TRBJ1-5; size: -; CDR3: CASSADSISPQHF; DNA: TGTGCCAGCAGCGCGGACAGCATCAGCCCCCAGCATTTT
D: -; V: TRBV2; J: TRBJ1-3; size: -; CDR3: CASSGGYSGNTIYF; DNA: TGTGCCAGCAGTGGCGGGTATTCTGGAAACACCATATATTTT
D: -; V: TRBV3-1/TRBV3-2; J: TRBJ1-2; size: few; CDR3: CASSQEIREGGYTF; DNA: TGTGCCAGCAGCCAAGAGATCAGGGAGGGAGGCTACACCTTC
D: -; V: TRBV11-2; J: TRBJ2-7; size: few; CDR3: CASSLDSPRAHEQYF; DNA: TGTGCCAGCAGCTTAGATTCGCCCAGGGCCCACGAGCAGTACTTC
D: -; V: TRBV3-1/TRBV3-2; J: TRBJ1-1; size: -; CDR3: CASSHGQKNTEAFF; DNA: TGTGCCAGCAGCCACGGACAAAAGAACACTGAAGCTTTCTTT
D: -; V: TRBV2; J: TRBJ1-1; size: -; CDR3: CASSILVPEAFF; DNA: TGTGCCAGCAGTATCCTAGTTCCTGAAGCTTTCTTT
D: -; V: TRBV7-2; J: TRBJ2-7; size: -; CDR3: CASSLNRDIRSYEQYF; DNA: TGTGCCAGCAGCTTAAACCGGGACATAAGATCCTACGAGCAGTACTTC
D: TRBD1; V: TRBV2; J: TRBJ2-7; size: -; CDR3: CASRDTGADEQYF; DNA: TGTGCCAGCCGTGATACAGGGGCAGACGAGCAGTACTTC
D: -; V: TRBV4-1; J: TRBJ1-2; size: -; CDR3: CASSRREPNYGYTF; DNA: TGCGCCAGCAGCCGGCGGGAGCCCAACTATGGCTACACCTTC
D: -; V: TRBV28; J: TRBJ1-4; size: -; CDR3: CASRILGKRGEKLFF; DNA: TGTGCCAGCAGAATACTAGGGAAAAGAGGTGAAAAACTGTTTTTT
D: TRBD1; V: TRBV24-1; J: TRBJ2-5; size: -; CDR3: CATSDGRQGQETQYF; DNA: TGTGCCACCAGTGATGGACGACAGGGACAAGAGACCCAGTACTTC
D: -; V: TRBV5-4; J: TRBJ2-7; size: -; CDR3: CASSFNSYEQYF; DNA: TGTGCCAGCAGCTTTAACTCCTACGAGCAGTACTTC
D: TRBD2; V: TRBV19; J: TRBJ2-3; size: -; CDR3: CASSTLLADTDTQYF; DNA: TGTGCCAGTAGTACCCTACTAGCGGACACAGATACGCAGTATTTT